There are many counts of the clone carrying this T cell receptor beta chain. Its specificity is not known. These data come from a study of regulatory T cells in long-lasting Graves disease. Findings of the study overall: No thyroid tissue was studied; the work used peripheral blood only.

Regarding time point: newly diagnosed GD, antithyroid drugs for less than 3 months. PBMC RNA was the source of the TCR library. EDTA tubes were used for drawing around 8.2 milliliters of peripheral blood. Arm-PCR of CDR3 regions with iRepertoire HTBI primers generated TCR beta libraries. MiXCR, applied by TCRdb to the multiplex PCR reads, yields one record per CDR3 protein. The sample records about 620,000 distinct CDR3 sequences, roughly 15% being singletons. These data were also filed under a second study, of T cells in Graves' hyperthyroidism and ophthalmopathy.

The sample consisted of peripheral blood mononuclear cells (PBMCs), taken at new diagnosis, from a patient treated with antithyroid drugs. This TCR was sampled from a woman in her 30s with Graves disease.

CDR3 sequence: CASSLLGGSGTDTQYF. Written as DNA, the CDR3 is TGTGCCAGCAGCTTACTTGGCGGGAGCGGCACAGATACGCAGTATTTT. V is TRBV7-9 and J is TRBJ2-3; 7 nucleotides align to TRBD2. The germline V gene encodes CDR1 SEHNR and CDR2 FQNEAQ (reference sequence). The CDR3 covers 16 residues. The ends lost 2 bases at V and 1 base at J; junction bases unmatched: 6.